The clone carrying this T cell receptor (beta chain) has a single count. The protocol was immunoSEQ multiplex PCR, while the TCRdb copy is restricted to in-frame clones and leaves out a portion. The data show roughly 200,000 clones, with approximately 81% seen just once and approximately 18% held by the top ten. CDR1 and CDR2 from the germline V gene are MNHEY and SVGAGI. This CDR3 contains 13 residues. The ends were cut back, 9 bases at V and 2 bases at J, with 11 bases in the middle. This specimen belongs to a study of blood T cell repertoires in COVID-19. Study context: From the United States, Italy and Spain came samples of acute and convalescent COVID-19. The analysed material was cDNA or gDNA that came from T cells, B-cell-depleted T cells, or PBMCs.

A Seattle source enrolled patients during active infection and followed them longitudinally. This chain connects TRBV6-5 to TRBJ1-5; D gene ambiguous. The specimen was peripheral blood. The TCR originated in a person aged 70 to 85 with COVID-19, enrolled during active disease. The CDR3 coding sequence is TGTGCCAGTCTACAAAGCGGCAATCAGCCCCAGCATTTT. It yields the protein CASLQSGNQPQHF.